The 4 T cell receptor beta chains given below trace back to one sample, sequenced in a study of shared clonotypes between healthy human individuals. The method was immunoSEQ multiplex PCR; TCRdb's version includes in-frame clones alone and lacks a portion of them. The repertoire includes 2 million to 2.5 million clones, roughly 93% of them detected once, and approximately 0.37% sits in the top ten. Sequenced: naive CD4+ T cells from PBMCs. As to subset: CD45RA+ positively selected. The receptor source for this set is a man younger than 35 in good health. Some clones in this sample may be carry-over from other donors' samples.

This clone came up a few times. The chain joins TRBV19 to TRBJ2-3, with a tentative D call TRBD2 (5 bases). Trimming took off 1 base at V and 3 bases at J, with 8 bases between the two ends. This CDR3 region has 14 residues. CDR1 and CDR2 from the germline V gene are LNHDA and SQIVND (reference sequence). This CDR3 reads CASSIGLATDTQYF. The CDR3 coding sequence is TGTGCCAGTAGTATAGGCCTAGCAACAGATACGCAGTATTTT.

This clone is a singleton in its sample. V is TRBV4-2 and J is TRBJ2-7; 7 nucleotides line up with TRBD1. V was pared by 1 base and J by 0 bases, with 3 bases of the junction left unmatched. This CDR3 is built from 15 residues. Germline V CDR1 and CDR2: LGHNA, YNFKEQ. The CDR3 region has the DNA TGTGCCAGCAGCCAAGCTCAGGGGGACTCCTACGAGCAGTACTTC. Translation: CASSQAQGDSYEQYF.

V usage is TRBV5-1 and J usage is TRBJ1-2; no clear D gene. This CDR3 has 14 amino acids. Germline CDR1 SGHRS, CDR2 YFSETQ. V lost 7 bases and J 4 bases, leaving 17 bases between the germline ends. CDR3 nucleotides: TGCGCCAGCCGCGGGGAACCGCCCAGCTATGGCTACACCTTC. The encoded protein is CASRGEPPSYGYTF. The full variable domain, with the rest looked up from reference TRBV5-1 and TRBJ1-2, is KAGVTQTPRYLIKTRGQQVTLSCSPISGHRSVSWYQQTPGQGLQFLFEYFSETQRNKGNFPGRFSGRQFSNSRSEMNVSTLELGDSALYLCASRGEPPSYGYTFGSGTRLTVV.

The chain is built from TRBV10-1 and TRBJ2-7; perhaps TRBD2 as D (6 bases). This CDR3 spans 12 amino acids. Trimming removed 5 bases from V and 3 bases from J, with 8 bases in between. CDR1 is WNHNN, CDR2 SYGVQD, per germline (reference sequence). The CDR3 DNA sequence: TGCGCCAGCAGTCCGGGACTCTACGAGCAGTACTTC. Translating gives CASSPGLYEQYF.